The source of this T cell receptor (beta chain) is a study of control samples from healthy donors and cancer patients. The CDR3 extends over 19 amino acids. Germline V gene data show CDR1 as MDHEN and CDR2 as SYDVKM. V was clipped by 5 bases and J by 4 bases, with 29 bases between them. Profiling relied on immunoSEQ multiplex PCR, and the TCRdb table lists in-frame clones only, not all of them. The sample yields about 140,000 clones, roughly 94% seen once. What was sequenced was blood. The chain joins TRBV28 to TRBJ1-1; D uncertain. The receptor comes from a man between 40 and 49 years old in good health. The CDR3 DNA sequence: TGTGCCAGCAGTCCACTACTCCGGGAACGAACCCCATGGAGCACTGAAGCTTTCTTT. This translates into CASSPLLRERTPWSTEAFF.